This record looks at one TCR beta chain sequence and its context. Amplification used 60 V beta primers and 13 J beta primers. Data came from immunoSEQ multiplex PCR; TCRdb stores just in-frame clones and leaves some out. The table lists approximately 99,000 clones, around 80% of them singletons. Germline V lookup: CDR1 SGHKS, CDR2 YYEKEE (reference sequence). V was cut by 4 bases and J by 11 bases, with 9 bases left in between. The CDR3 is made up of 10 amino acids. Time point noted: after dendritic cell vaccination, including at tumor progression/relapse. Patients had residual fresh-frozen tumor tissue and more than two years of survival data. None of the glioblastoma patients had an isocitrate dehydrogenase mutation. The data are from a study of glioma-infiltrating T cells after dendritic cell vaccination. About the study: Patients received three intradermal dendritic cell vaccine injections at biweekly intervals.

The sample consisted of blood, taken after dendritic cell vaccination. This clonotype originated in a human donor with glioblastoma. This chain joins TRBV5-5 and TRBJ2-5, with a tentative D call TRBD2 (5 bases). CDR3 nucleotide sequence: TGTGCCAGCAGCCCTACGGGACAGTACTTC. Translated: CASSPTGQYF.